One sample yielded the 15 T cell receptor beta chains listed below, sequenced in a study of blood T cell repertoires in COVID-19. Repertoires were generated with immunoSEQ multiplex PCR, while TCRdb's copy carries only in-frame clones and drops some. The sample yields approximately 130,000 clones, roughly four fifths seen once. The source material was PBMCs or T cells enriched from blood (not recorded which). These receptors originate from a man aged 30 to 45 who had recovered from COVID-19.

V gene TRBV30 combines with J gene TRBJ2-7; 12 bases are shared with TRBD2. CDR3 size: 13 residues. Germline-derived CDR1 and CDR2 are GTSNPN and SVGIG (reference sequence). The V gene end was trimmed by 8 bases and the J gene end by 3 bases; junction bases not matched to a gene: 5. CDR3 sequence reads: CAAGLAGIYEQYF. The CDR3 DNA reads TGTGCCGCTGGACTAGCGGGAATCTACGAGCAGTACTTC.

V and J are TRBV2 and TRBJ2-3; D gene ambiguous. Germline-derived CDR1 and CDR2 are SNHLY and FYNNEI. The CDR3 loop spans 14 amino acids. Trimming took off 6 bases at V and 1 base at J, with 11 bases between the two ends. The CDR3 protein is CASSFSPRTDTQYF. The DNA for the CDR3 is TGTGCCAGCAGCTTCTCCCCTCGCACAGATACGCAGTATTTT.

The chain recombines TRBV3-1 (or the pseudogene TRBV3-2) with TRBJ1-5; D is undetermined. This CDR3 contains 14 residues. From germline, CDR1 is LGHDT and CDR2 YNNKEL (reference sequence). V gave up 2 bases and J gave up 4 bases, with 9 bases separating them. CDR3 amino acids: CASSQSDTNQPQHF. The CDR3 region has the DNA TGTGCCAGCAGCCAATCTGACACTAATCAGCCCCAGCATTTT.

This chain links TRBV5-5 with TRBJ1-1, with D unclear. The length of the CDR3 is 13 residues. V was pared by 2 bases and J by 3 bases, with 8 bases between. CDR1 and CDR2 (germline): SGHKS, YYEKEE (reference sequence). CDR3 DNA: TGTGCCAGCAGCTTCTTGGCTGACACTGAAGCTTTCTTT. Translating gives CASSFLADTEAFF.

The chain recombines TRBV6-1 with TRBJ2-2, with 12 bases matching TRBD2. The junction had 7 bases not matched to a gene; V was cut back by 4 bases and J by 4 bases. There are 17 residues in the CDR3. The germline CDR1 and CDR2 sequences are MNHNS and SASEGT. This CDR3 is CASSAWLAGGTTGELFF. CDR3 in DNA: TGTGCCAGCAGTGCTTGGCTAGCGGGGGGGACCACCGGGGAGCTGTTTTTT.

V gene TRBV5-6 combines with J gene TRBJ2-4; no clear D. Looked up from germline, CDR1 is SGHDT and CDR2 is YYEEEE. V gave up 2 bases and J gave up 2 bases, with 8 bases separating them. The CDR3 is 14 amino acids. DNA of the CDR3: TGTGCCAGCAGCTTCAGTGCTTCCAAAAACATTCAGTACTTC. This translates into CASSFSASKNIQYF. The complete variable domain, with remaining parts taken from reference TRBV5-6 and TRBJ2-4, reads DAGVTQSPTHLIKTRGQQVTLRCSPKSGHDTVSWYQQALGQGPQFIFQYYEEEERQRGNFPDRFSGHQFPNYSSELNVNALLLGDSALYLCASSFSASKNIQYFGAGTRLSVL.

The chain couples TRBV9 to TRBJ2-1; D is unresolved. This CDR3 comprises 14 residues. Germline CDR1 reads SGDLS; CDR2 reads YYNGEE. The ends were cut back, 4 bases at V and 8 bases at J, with 16 bases in the middle. In DNA, the CDR3 is TGTGCCAGCAGCACCGTAGGAAGTCGGGATGAGCAGTTCTTC. Protein product: CASSTVGSRDEQFF.

The chain is built from TRBV29-1 and TRBJ1-2; the D is unclear. V was pared by 3 bases and J by 4 bases, with 12 bases between. There are 13 residues in the CDR3. Germline CDR1 reads SQVTM; CDR2 reads ANQGSEA. The DNA of the CDR3 is TGCAGCGTTGATGCCGGGGAAAGCTATGGCTACACCTTC. This translates into CSVDAGESYGYTF.

V is TRBV2 and J is TRBJ2-7; 7 bases are a match to TRBD2. Losses at the gene ends were 1 base for V and 4 bases for J; bases not matched to a gene: 4. The germline V gene encodes CDR1 SNHLY and CDR2 FYNNEI. The CDR3 loop spans 14 amino acids. The CDR3 spells CASSEGVGGYEQYV. The CDR3 nucleotides read TGTGCCAGCAGTGAAGGAGTGGGAGGGTACGAGCAGTACGTC.

This chain uses TRBV6-5 with TRBJ2-1, with 9 bases aligning to TRBD1. This CDR3 comprises 14 residues. V dropped 5 bases and J dropped 15; count of bases not matched to a gene: 14. Looked up from germline, CDR1 is MNHEY and CDR2 is SVGAGI. CDR3 amino acids: CASSRTTGGYRWFF. The CDR3, as DNA: TGTGCCAGCAGTCGCACGACAGGGGGGTACCGATGGTTCTTC.

In DNA, the CDR3 is TGTGCCAGCAGTACCACCGGGACAGGGCCGCAGCCCCAGCATTTT. The encoded protein is CASSTTGTGPQPQHF. The chain has TRBV6-6 and TRBJ1-5; 9 nucleotides line up with TRBD1. From germline, CDR1 is MNHNY and CDR2 SVGAGI (reference sequence). The V and J ends lost 5 bases and 7 bases, in that order; junction bases with no gene match: 9. This CDR3 spans 15 amino acids.

The chain is built from TRBV4-1 and TRBJ1-1, with D perhaps TRBD1 (6 bases). Looked up from germline, CDR1 is MGHRA and CDR2 is YSYEKL. The CDR3 extends over 14 amino acids. V was cut by 1 base and J by 4 bases, with 10 bases left in between. CDR3 coding DNA: TGCGCCAGCAGCCAAGGGGGGCTCGGCACTGAAGCTTTCTTT. It encodes CASSQGGLGTEAFF.

CDR3 protein: CASRVGLAGDRYTGELFF. CDR3 coding DNA: TGCGCCAGCAGAGTAGGACTAGCGGGAGATCGATACACCGGGGAGCTGTTTTTT. The genes are TRBV5-1 and TRBJ2-2; 13 nucleotides line up with TRBD2. J lost 3 bases, V lost 5 bases, and 10 bases had no gene match. Germline V gene data show CDR1 as SGHRS and CDR2 as YFSETQ. This CDR3 contains 18 residues.

The V and J genes are TRBV19 and TRBJ2-3; a weak D match, TRBD1 (6 bases). Trimming pared 3 bases from V and 5 bases from J, leaving 15 bases between. Germline assignment: CDR1 LNHDA and CDR2 SQIVND (reference sequence). The CDR3 is 15 amino acids. The DNA of the CDR3 is TGTGCCAGTAGTATGGCAGGGGCGGCAATAGATACGCAGTATTTT. Its protein product is CASSMAGAAIDTQYF.

This clone appeared a single time. The genes are TRBV9 and TRBJ1-4, with a possible D match to TRBD1 (5 bases). Trimming removed 3 bases at V and 6 bases at J, with 9 bases between. Germline V CDR1 and CDR2: SGDLS, YYNGEE. The CDR3 is made up of 13 amino acids. This CDR3 reads CASSEGWDEKLFF. For the CDR3, the DNA is TGTGCCAGCAGCGAGGGGTGGGATGAAAAACTGTTTTTT.